These 21 T cell receptor beta chains share one sample of origin, sequenced in a study of graft-versus-host responses after intestinal transplantation. What these receptors recognize is not known. Clones were sequenced by immunoSEQ multiplex PCR, and TCRdb holds only the in-frame ones, with some missing. The table shows about 120,000 clones, with roughly 95% occurring only once. Sequencing used unstimulated CD8+ T cells sorted from spleen or lymph node cells, obtained before intestinal transplant. The receptors were gathered from a human donor who received an intestinal transplant.

V and J are TRBV7-3 and TRBJ2-3, with D possibly TRBD2 on 6 matching bases. The V gene lost 0 bases and the J gene lost 2 bases, with 9 bases spanning the gap. Germline V gene lookup returns CDR1 SGHTA and CDR2 FQGTGA. The CDR3 is 15 amino acids. The CDR3 protein is CASSLTGGNTDTQYF. For the CDR3, the DNA is TGTGCCAGCAGCTTAACGGGAGGCAACACAGATACGCAGTATTTT.

The chain is built from TRBV9 and TRBJ2-1, with TRBD2 matching over 9 bases. Germline-derived CDR1 and CDR2 are SGDLS and YYNGEE. This CDR3 region has 16 residues. The V and J ends lost 2 bases and 7 bases, in that order; junction bases with no gene match: 10. CDR3 amino acids: CASSVSGLARGNEQFF. Here the CDR3 DNA reads TGTGCCAGCAGCGTCTCGGGACTAGCAAGAGGTAATGAGCAGTTCTTC. The full variable domain, rest sourced from reference TRBV9 and TRBJ2-1, is DSGVTQTPKHLITATGQRVTLRCSPRSGDLSVYWYQQSLDQGLQFLIQYYNGEERAKGNILERFSAQQFPDLHSELNLSSLELGDSALYFCASSVSGLARGNEQFFGPGTRLTVL.

The table lists this clone with a few counts. The gene calls are TRBV13 and TRBJ2-7; 7 nucleotides line up with TRBD1. Germline CDR1 reads PRHDT; CDR2 reads FYEKMQ (reference sequence). Unmatched junction bases numbered 7, after V lost 5 bases and J lost 6 bases. The CDR3 is made up of 13 amino acids. CDR3 in DNA: TGTGCCAGCAGCCAAGGACAGGACCCCGAGCAGTACTTC. As protein: CASSQGQDPEQYF. Filled out from reference TRBV13 and TRBJ2-7, the complete variable domain reads AAGVIQSPRHLIKEKRETATLKCYPIPRHDTVYWYQQGPGQDPQFLISFYEKMQSDKGSIPDRFSAQQFSDYHSELNMSSLELGDSALYFCASSQGQDPEQYFGPGTRLTVT.

To note about this clone: Within the sample, other DNA sequences also encode this same CDR3. V and J are TRBV27 and TRBJ2-7; 9 positions match TRBD1. The junction had 3 bases not matched to a gene; V was cut back by 4 bases and J by 2 bases. This CDR3 region has 14 residues. Germline assignment: CDR1 MNHEY and CDR2 SMNVEV (reference sequence). The CDR3 reads CASSSGQGAYEQYF. As DNA, the CDR3 is TGTGCCAGCAGTTCGGGACAGGGAGCCTACGAGCAGTACTTC.

This chain joins TRBV7-2 and TRBJ2-1; possibly TRBD1 for D (5 bases). The CDR3 has 11 residues. Germline CDR1 SGHTA, CDR2 FQGNSA. The V gene lost 5 bases and the J gene lost 8 bases, with 7 bases spanning the gap. CDR3 in DNA: TGTGCCAGCAGCCCAGGGCATGAGCAGTTCTTC. Translating it yields CASSPGHEQFF.

This clone was observed once. The rearrangement links TRBV7-9 to TRBJ2-7; 8 bases fit TRBD1. Per germline, CDR1 SEHNR and CDR2 FQNEAQ (reference sequence). The CDR3 has 14 residues. With V trimmed by 2 bases and J by 3 bases, 3 bases remained unmatched. CDR3 DNA sequence: TGTGCCAGCAGCTTAAATGACAGGGGCTACGAGCAGTACTTC. This gives the protein CASSLNDRGYEQYF.

The chain has TRBV4-1 and TRBJ1-6, with a tentative D call TRBD1 (6 bases). CDR1 is MGHRA and CDR2 is YSYEKL in the germline V gene. V lost 2 bases to trimming and J lost 0 bases, with 14 bases between them. The CDR3 covers 18 residues. The DNA for the CDR3 is TGCGCCAGCAGCCAAATTTCACGGGACATCTCCTATAATTCACCCCTCCACTTT. Residues: CASSQISRDISYNSPLHF.

J is TRBJ2-7 and V is TRBV4-1, with 9 nucleotides matching TRBD2. The CDR3 consists of 15 residues. With V trimmed by 4 bases and J by 5 bases, 9 bases remained unmatched. Germline V CDR1 and CDR2: MGHRA, YSYEKL. CDR3 sequence: CASSRASGRFDEQYF. The CDR3 bases are TGCGCCAGCAGCCGAGCCAGCGGGAGGTTCGACGAGCAGTACTTC.

The chain couples TRBV4-2 to TRBJ2-5; TRBD2 agrees at 9 bases. The V gene's germline CDR1 is LGHNA and CDR2 YNFKEQ. The trim removed 0 bases at V and 7 bases at J, leaving 6 bases unmatched. The CDR3 runs to 15 residues. DNA for the CDR3: TGTGCCAGCAGCCAAGACTTAGCGGGAGTAGCGACCCAGTACTTC. Its protein product is CASSQDLAGVATQYF.

V is TRBV28 and J is TRBJ2-7; D is perhaps TRBD2 (6 bases). There are 14 residues in the CDR3. The germline V and J ends were trimmed by 5 bases and 2 bases, with 13 bases remaining between them. Germline CDR1 MDHEN, CDR2 SYDVKM. The CDR3 DNA is TGTGCCAGCAGTCCTTTAGCGGACCCCTACGAGCAGTACTTC. Protein: CASSPLADPYEQYF.

This clone was counted only a few times. V is TRBV10-1 and J is TRBJ2-7; D not resolved. This CDR3 is 15 amino acids long. The germline CDR1 and CDR2 sequences are WNHNN and SYGVQD (reference sequence). Deletions cut 6 bases from V and 4 bases from J, with 19 bases between. For the CDR3, the DNA is TGCGCCAGCAGAGCACCGGGTCACCCACCGTACGAGCAGTACTTC. It encodes CASRAPGHPPYEQYF.

This clone was seen more than once but under ten times. V and J are TRBV7-9 and TRBJ2-7; no firm D call. V lost 2 bases to trimming and J lost 5 bases, with 13 bases between them. The CDR3 runs 14 residues. Germline V gives CDR1 SEHNR, CDR2 FQNEAQ (reference sequence). CDR3 region: CASSLRLGVHEQYF. CDR3 DNA sequence: TGTGCCAGCAGCTTACGCCTAGGCGTCCACGAGCAGTACTTC.

This chain connects TRBV28 to TRBJ1-1; 9 nucleotides agree with TRBD1. Trimming took 2 bases from V and 1 from J; bases not matched to a gene: 8. This CDR3 has 17 residues. The germline V gene encodes CDR1 MDHEN and CDR2 SYDVKM. In nucleotides, the CDR3 is TGTGCCAGCAGTTTAACAGGCTCGGGACAGGGGAACACTGAAGCTTTCTTT. It specifies CASSLTGSGQGNTEAFF.

The genes are TRBV4-2 and TRBJ2-7; D is unresolved. Germline V gene sequence: CDR1 LGHNA, CDR2 YNFKEQ. The CDR3 loop spans 15 amino acids. V dropped 0 bases and J dropped 3 bases, with 12 bases sitting between them. CDR3 DNA: TGTGCCAGCAGCCAAGAAACTTCAGAAGGCTACGAGCAGTACTTC. Translating it yields CASSQETSEGYEQYF.

The V call is TRBV15, the J call TRBJ2-1; possible D gene TRBD2, 6 bases. V lost 5 bases to trimming and J lost 0 bases, with 8 bases between them. Per the germline V gene, CDR1 is LNHNV and CDR2 is YYDKDF (reference sequence). The CDR3 extends over 14 amino acids. The CDR3 DNA is TGTGCCACCAGCTCGGGGGACTCCTACAATGAGCAGTTCTTC. Translation gives CATSSGDSYNEQFF. Using reference TRBV15 and TRBJ2-1 for the parts outside the CDR3, the full variable domain is DAMVIQNPRYQVTQFGKPVTLSCSQTLNHNVMYWYQQKSSQAPKLLFHYYDKDFNNEADTPDNFQSRRPNTSFCFLDIRSPGLGDTAMYLCATSSGDSYNEQFFGPGTRLTVL.

The rearrangement uses TRBV9 and TRBJ2-1, with D possibly matching TRBD2 (6 bases). The length of the CDR3 is 15 residues. The germline gives CDR1 SGDLS, CDR2 YYNGEE. V was cut by 3 bases and J by 2 bases, with 12 bases left in between. The CDR3 here is CASSASGLPYNEQFF. The CDR3 DNA reads TGTGCCAGCAGCGCATCGGGACTTCCCTACAATGAGCAGTTCTTC.

V and J are TRBV13 and TRBJ2-5; perhaps TRBD1 as D (6 bases). The ends were cut back, 3 bases at V and 5 bases at J, with 16 bases in the middle. The CDR3 consists of 15 residues. Germline loops: CDR1 PRHDT, CDR2 FYEKMQ (reference sequence). The CDR3 reads CASSLTPADRETQYF. The CDR3 DNA reads TGTGCCAGCAGCTTGACACCCGCCGACAGGGAGACCCAGTACTTC.

This sequence joins TRBV7-9 and TRBJ2-7; 8 bases align to TRBD1. J was trimmed by 2 bases and V by 4 bases; bases with no gene match: 10. The germline CDR1 and CDR2 sequences are SEHNR and FQNEAQ (reference sequence). This CDR3 contains 16 residues. The CDR3 sequence: CASSSLDREPPYEQYF. In DNA form, the CDR3 reads TGTGCCAGCAGCTCCCTGGACAGGGAACCACCCTACGAGCAGTACTTC.

The chain recombines TRBV7-3 with TRBJ2-7; perhaps TRBD2 as D (6 bases). In germline, CDR1 is SGHTA, CDR2 FQGTGA. The CDR3 has 13 amino acids. Trimming shortened V by 3 bases and J by 7 bases, and 13 bases separated the two germline ends. CDR3 protein: CASSLEGREEQYF. The CDR3 nucleotides read TGTGCCAGCAGCTTGGAGGGGCGTGAAGAGCAGTACTTC.

The V call is TRBV15, the J call TRBJ2-5, with unresolved D. The J call may be faulty, since TRBJ2-7 better matches the DNA end. Germline V gene data show CDR1 as LNHNV and CDR2 as YYDKDF (reference sequence). The CDR3 length is 14 residues. Written as DNA, the CDR3 is TGTGCCACCAGCAGAGAGGGCAGAACCTACGAGCAGTACTTC. Translation: CATSREGRTYEQYF.

The chain recombines TRBV7-8 with TRBJ2-4; 9 bases line up with TRBD1. Unmatched junction bases numbered 15, after V lost 0 bases and J lost 0 bases. The CDR3 runs to 21 residues. Germline V gives CDR1 SGHVS, CDR2 FQNEAQ. Written as DNA, the CDR3 is TGTGCCAGCAGCTTAGCACGGACAGGGGTTGACGGGCCCTTAGCCAAAAACATTCAGTACTTC. As protein: CASSLARTGVDGPLAKNIQYF. The variable domain in full, with the rest retrieved from reference TRBV7-8 and TRBJ2-4, is GAGVSQSPRYKVAKRGQDVALRCDPISGHVSLFWYQQALGQGPEFLTYFQNEAQLDKSGLPSDRFFAERPEGSVSTLKIQRTQQEDSAVYLCASSLARTGVDGPLAKNIQYFGAGTRLSVL.